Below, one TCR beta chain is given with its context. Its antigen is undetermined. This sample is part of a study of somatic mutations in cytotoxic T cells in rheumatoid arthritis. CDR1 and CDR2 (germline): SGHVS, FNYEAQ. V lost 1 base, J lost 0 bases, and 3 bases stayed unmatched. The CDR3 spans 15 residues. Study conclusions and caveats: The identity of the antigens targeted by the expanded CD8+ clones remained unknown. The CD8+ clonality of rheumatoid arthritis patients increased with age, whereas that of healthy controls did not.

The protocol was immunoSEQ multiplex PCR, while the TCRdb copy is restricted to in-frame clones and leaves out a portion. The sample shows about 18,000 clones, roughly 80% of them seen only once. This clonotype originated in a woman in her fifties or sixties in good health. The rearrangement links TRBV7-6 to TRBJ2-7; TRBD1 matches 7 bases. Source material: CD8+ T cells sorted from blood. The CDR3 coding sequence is TGTGCCAGCAGCTTAGAGGGACAGTCCTCCTACGAGCAGTACTTC. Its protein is CASSLEGQSSYEQYF.